One sample yielded the 23 T cell receptor beta chains listed below, sequenced in a study of CD8 T cells in Susac syndrome. Reverse transcription of about 0.45 to 1 ug RNA was performed with random hexamers. TCRdb passed the immunoSEQ multiplex PCR reads through MiXCR, listing each CDR3 protein once. The table has roughly 150,000 distinct CDR3 sequences, less than 97% seen once. The sequencing sample was made of CD8+ T cells from PBMCs. Source of these receptors: a human donor with multiple sclerosis.

The rearrangement links TRBV13 to TRBJ2-3; TRBD1 matches at 10 bases. Germline assignment: CDR1 PRHDT and CDR2 FYEKMQ (reference sequence). J gave up 2 bases and V 5 bases, and 7 bases lay outside the gene matches. The CDR3 is 16 amino acids. This chain's CDR3 is CASSVRDRGVTDTQYF. The CDR3 DNA reads as TGTGCCAGCAGCGTCCGGGACAGGGGCGTCACAGATACGCAGTATTTT.

This chain links TRBV7-8 with TRBJ1-5; 7 bases line up with TRBD1. The CDR3 has 16 residues. The junction had 8 bases not matched to a gene; V was cut back by 4 bases and J by 2 bases. Looked up from germline, CDR1 is SGHVS and CDR2 is FQNEAQ. CDR3 sequence: CASSSGGGRGNQPQHF. DNA of the CDR3: TGTGCCAGCAGCTCAGGGGGGGGAAGGGGCAATCAGCCCCAGCATTTT.

V and J are TRBV30 and TRBJ1-1, with 7 positions matching TRBD1. The V gene's germline CDR1 is GTSNPN and CDR2 SVGIG (reference sequence). The CDR3 is 14 residues long. The trim removed 3 bases at V and 8 bases at J, leaving 12 bases unmatched. The CDR3 sequence: CAWRTHRGSIEAFF. In DNA form, the CDR3 reads TGTGCCTGGAGGACCCACAGGGGAAGTATCGAAGCTTTCTTT.

The chain joins TRBV12-3 or TRBV12-4 to TRBJ2-3; no clear D. V was cut by 0 bases and J by 6 bases, with 7 bases left in between. This CDR3 spans 13 amino acids. The CDR3 DNA follows: TGTGCCAGCAGTTTAGCGAATACGGATACGCAGTATTTT. Translating it yields CASSLANTDTQYF.

The chain uses TRBV4-1 and TRBJ2-7; 8 bases map to TRBD2. After removal of 0 bases from V and 6 bases from J, the junction contained 10 bases not matched to a gene. CDR1 is MGHRA, CDR2 YSYEKL, per germline. CDR3 size: 16 residues. The CDR3, as DNA: TGCGCCAGCAGCCAAGATTGGACTAGCCCTGCGGGCGAGCAGTACTTC. It is translated as CASSQDWTSPAGEQYF.

The chain carries TRBV5-6 and TRBJ2-5; TRBD2 agrees at 9 bases. Germline lookup yields CDR1 SGHDT and CDR2 YYEEEE. The CDR3 is made up of 15 amino acids. J lost 7 bases, V lost 3 bases, and 10 bases had no gene match. The CDR3 reads CASSSVGTSPGTQYF. Written as DNA, the CDR3 is TGTGCCAGCAGCTCGGTCGGGACTAGCCCAGGGACCCAGTACTTC.

This clonotype appeared once. V is TRBV6-5 and J is TRBJ2-6; tentatively, D is TRBD1 (6 bases). Germline-derived CDR1 and CDR2 are MNHEY and SVGAGI. V was clipped by 6 bases and J by 2 bases, with 8 bases between them. CDR3 length: 14 residues. CDR3 loop: CASSRTAGANVLTF. In DNA form, the CDR3 reads TGTGCCAGCAGCCGGACAGCTGGGGCCAACGTCCTGACTTTC.

The CDR3 reads CASSQNGGYTF. The CDR3 nucleotides are TGTGCCAGCAGCCAAAACGGTGGCTACACCTTC. The chain is built from TRBV9 and TRBJ1-2; D not resolved. From germline, CDR1 is SGDLS and CDR2 YYNGEE. V lost 4 bases and J 7 bases, leaving 8 bases between the germline ends. The CDR3 consists of 11 residues.

The chain uses TRBV19 and TRBJ2-2; D remains unclear. Germline V gene sequence: CDR1 LNHDA, CDR2 SQIVND (reference sequence). Trimming removed 3 bases from V and 3 bases from J, with 11 bases in between. This CDR3 comprises 15 residues. CDR3 in DNA: TGTGCCAGTAGTATTGGTCGGCAGTACACCGGGGAGCTGTTTTTT. Translated, it gives CASSIGRQYTGELFF.

The CDR3 protein is CASSLSWLTEAFF. CDR3 bases: TGTGCCAGCAGTTTATCGTGGTTAACTGAAGCTTTCTTT. The gene calls are TRBV27 and TRBJ1-1; D call uncertain. The CDR3 is 13 residues long. Germline V gene sequence: CDR1 MNHEY, CDR2 SMNVEV (reference sequence). V lost 0 bases and J 5 bases, leaving 7 bases between the germline ends.

Written as DNA, the CDR3 is TGTGCCAGCAGCGGCGGTTACACAGATACGCAGTATTTT. It is translated as CASSGGYTDTQYF. V and J are TRBV25-1 and TRBJ2-3, with D unclear. The V gene's germline CDR1 is MGHDK and CDR2 SYGVNS. This CDR3 is 13 amino acids long. The V gene lost 6 bases and the J gene lost 2 bases, with 9 bases spanning the gap.

The genes are TRBV27 and TRBJ2-7; D uncertain. The germline gives CDR1 MNHEY, CDR2 SMNVEV (reference sequence). V was clipped by 6 bases and J by 5 bases, with 11 bases between them. This CDR3 has 12 amino acids. DNA of the CDR3: TGTGCCAGCAGCCAAAGGCTGGACGAGCAGTACTTC. Protein: CASSQRLDEQYF.

The chain couples TRBV20-1 to TRBJ1-1, with D possibly being TRBD1 (5 bases). V was clipped by 3 bases and J by 3 bases, with 23 bases between them. The CDR3 has 17 residues. CDR1 is DFQATT, CDR2 SNEGSKA, per germline (reference sequence). The chain's CDR3 is CSAREGLRGLGDTEAFF. CDR3 in DNA: TGCAGTGCTAGGGAGGGCCTGCGCGGATTGGGGGACACTGAAGCTTTCTTT.

V and J are TRBV15 and TRBJ1-5; perhaps TRBD1 as D (6 bases). The length of the CDR3 is 18 residues. The V gene's germline CDR1 is LNHNV and CDR2 YYDKDF (reference sequence). V was clipped by 5 bases and J by 2 bases, with 22 bases between them. In nucleotides, the CDR3 is TGTGCCACCAGCCCCCTTCGGGGGGCCGTAGGAGGCAATCAGCCCCAGCATTTT. Translating it yields CATSPLRGAVGGNQPQHF.

The chain links TRBV2 to TRBJ2-1; D may be TRBD1 or TRBD2 (5 bases each). The CDR3 consists of 11 residues. Germline CDR1 is SNHLY and CDR2 is FYNNEI. Trimming took 8 bases from V and 13 from J, leaving 15 bases between them. The CDR3 reads CASLRGLDQFF. The CDR3 coding sequence is TGTGCCAGCTTGAGGGGCCTGGACCAGTTCTTC. The variable domain in full, with the rest retrieved from reference TRBV2 and TRBJ2-1, is EPEVTQTPSHQVTQMGQEVILRCVPISNHLYFYWYRQILGQKVEFLVSFYNNEISEKSEIFDDQFSVERPDGSNFTLKIRSTKLEDSAMYFCASLRGLDQFFGPGTRLTVL.

V and J are TRBV9 and TRBJ1-4; D is undetermined. This CDR3 has 16 amino acids. Looked up from germline, CDR1 is SGDLS and CDR2 is YYNGEE. The V and J ends lost 4 bases and 8 bases respectively, with 21 bases between them. CDR3 sequence (DNA): TGTGCCAGCAGCCGACGGGATCTTGAACGCGGGGAAAAACTGTTTTTT. The encoded protein is CASSRRDLERGEKLFF.

The chain uses TRBV9 and TRBJ2-2; D is unclear. The CDR3 length is 12 residues. Deletions cut 6 bases from V and 3 bases from J, with 6 bases between. Germline V gene sequence: CDR1 SGDLS, CDR2 YYNGEE. The CDR3 loop is CASNRDTGELFF. The CDR3 nucleotides read TGTGCCAGCAACCGGGACACCGGGGAGCTGTTTTTT.

The chain combines TRBV30 with TRBJ2-1; TRBD2 aligns across 9 bases. Germline V gene sequence: CDR1 GTSNPN, CDR2 SVGIG (reference sequence). The CDR3 has 20 amino acids. Trimming cost V 2 bases and J 4 bases; bases outside gene matches: 21. The CDR3 region has the DNA TGTGCCTGGAGTACCCCGGGGAGAGGAGCGGGGGGACGCTTATACAATGAGCAGTTCTTC. It is translated as CAWSTPGRGAGGRLYNEQFF.

This chain uses TRBV25-1 with TRBJ2-5, with a possible D match to TRBD1 (5 bases). Germline CDR1 MGHDK, CDR2 SYGVNS. The CDR3 contains 13 residues. Trimming removed 2 bases at V and 6 bases at J, with 10 bases between. CDR3 protein: CASSEPADKTQYF. CDR3 coding DNA: TGTGCCAGCAGTGAACCCGCGGACAAGACCCAGTACTTC.

This chain joins TRBV12-3 or TRBV12-4 and TRBJ2-7, with D possibly called TRBD1 or TRBD2 (7 bases each). The CDR3 is made up of 14 amino acids. The germline V and J ends were trimmed by 5 bases and 6 bases, with 17 bases remaining between them. CDR3 loop: CASSPQGGNVEQYF. In DNA form, the CDR3 reads TGTGCCAGCAGTCCTCAGGGGGGGAACGTCGAGCAGTACTTC.

The V gene is TRBV19, the J gene TRBJ2-2; D is perhaps TRBD2 (7 bases). Between the trimmed V and J ends, which lost 10 bases and 0 bases, there was a span of 18 bases. This CDR3 has 16 amino acids. CDR1 is LNHDA and CDR2 is SQIVND in the germline V gene (reference sequence). The CDR3 region is CATKGGAYSNTGELFF. DNA of the CDR3: TGTGCCACCAAGGGGGGGGCTTATTCGAACACCGGGGAGCTGTTTTTT. The full variable domain, completed using reference TRBV19 and TRBJ2-2, is DGGITQSPKYLFRKEGQNVTLSCEQNLNHDAMYWYRQDPGQGLRLIYYSQIVNDFQKGDIAEGYSVSREKKESFPLTVTSAQKNPTAFYLCATKGGAYSNTGELFFGEGSRLTVL.

V is TRBV5-4 and J is TRBJ2-1; TRBD1 might be the D (6 bases). Trimming removed 3 bases at V and 0 bases at J, with 13 bases between. This CDR3 has 16 residues. Germline assignment: CDR1 SGHNT and CDR2 YYREEE (reference sequence). The CDR3 bases are TGTGCCAGCAGCTCCCCCCAGGACAGCTCCTACAATGAGCAGTTCTTC. Its translation is CASSSPQDSSYNEQFF.

The chain combines TRBV11-2 with TRBJ2-7, with 10 bases fitting TRBD2. Germline V CDR1 and CDR2: SGHAT, FQNNGV. J gave up 0 bases and V 5 bases, and 4 bases lay outside the gene matches. The CDR3 totals 15 residues. This CDR3 is CASSTSSGGSYEQYF. DNA of the CDR3: TGTGCCAGCAGCACCTCTAGCGGGGGCTCCTACGAGCAGTACTTC.